This passage covers 23 T cell receptor beta chains from one sample sequenced in a study of Ad26.COV2.S vaccination and SARS-CoV-2 variants. Regarding treatment: over 15 received Ad26.COV2.S at low or high dose, single or two shots; about 5 received placebo; per-sample allocation not given. At day 63 after the first vaccine or placebo injection, samples were drawn. Method: immunoSEQ multiplex PCR; TCRdb's copy keeps in-frame clones and lacks some. The sample consists of about 280,000 clones, over 75% of them appearing once. The sample consisted of peripheral blood, taken in a trial of Ad26.COV2.S vaccine versus placebo. Receptors were obtained from a person between 18 and 65 years old who received the Ad26.COV2.S COVID-19 vaccine or a placebo.

J is TRBJ1-5 and V is TRBV6-6; 7 positions agree with TRBD1. Trimming cost V 4 bases and J 8 bases; bases outside gene matches: 8. CDR3 length: 14 residues. CDR1 MNHNY and CDR2 SVGAGI come from the germline V gene (reference sequence). CDR3 in amino acids: CASSLQGSFKPQHF. CDR3 DNA sequence: TGTGCCAGCAGTTTACAGGGGTCGTTTAAGCCCCAGCATTTT.

The genes are TRBV5-6 and TRBJ2-7, with 10 bases fitting TRBD1. V lost 3 bases, J lost 3 bases, and 9 bases stayed unmatched. The germline CDR1 and CDR2 sequences are SGHDT and YYEEEE. This CDR3 has 16 amino acids. The CDR3 reads CASSYYYRDRGYEQYF. The CDR3 DNA follows: TGTGCCAGCAGCTACTACTACCGGGACAGGGGCTACGAGCAGTACTTC.

V gene TRBV4-1 combines with J gene TRBJ2-1; possible D gene TRBD2, 7 bases. V was pared by 5 bases and J by 5 bases, with 22 bases between. Germline CDR1 MGHRA, CDR2 YSYEKL. The CDR3 has 17 residues. CDR3 nucleotides: TGCGCCAGCAGCAAAGGGGAGGGGGTAGCTGGTGACAATGAGCAGTTCTTC. Its protein product is CASSKGEGVAGDNEQFF.

The chain has TRBV5-4 and TRBJ2-7; 9 bases are a match to TRBD2. Germline CDR1 SGHNT, CDR2 YYREEE (reference sequence). The J segment lost 0 bases and the V segment lost 1 base, leaving 2 bases of the junction unmatched. This CDR3 has 15 residues. CDR3 sequence reads: CASSLRGGGSYEQYF. CDR3 bases: TGTGCCAGCAGCTTGCGCGGGGGGGGCTCCTACGAGCAGTACTTC.

The chain has TRBV11-2 and TRBJ1-5; TRBD1 matches at 7 bases. V was clipped by 2 bases and J by 6 bases; unmatched bases: 1. This CDR3 region has 13 residues. Germline CDR1 reads SGHAT; CDR2 reads FQNNGV. The CDR3 coding sequence is TGTGCCAGCAGCTTATACAGGGGTCAGCCCCAGCATTTT. Translating gives CASSLYRGQPQHF.

The gene calls are TRBV5-1 and TRBJ1-2; the match to TRBD1 covers 7 bases. With V trimmed by 5 bases and J by 2 bases, 3 bases remained unmatched. This CDR3 has 13 residues. Germline assignment: CDR1 SGHRS and CDR2 YFSETQ. The CDR3 DNA is TGCGCCAGCAGGTCGACAGGGAACTATGGCTACACCTTC. This encodes CASRSTGNYGYTF.

V and J are TRBV18 and TRBJ2-1, with D possibly TRBD2 on 6 matching bases. Deletions cut 0 bases from V and 10 bases from J, with 7 bases between. The CDR3 totals 12 residues. CDR1 KGHSH and CDR2 LQKENI come from the germline V gene. Here the CDR3 reads CASSPPEGEQFF. In nucleotides, the CDR3 is TGTGCCAGCTCACCACCGGAGGGAGAGCAGTTCTTC.

This rearrangement joins TRBV21-1 to TRBJ1-5. TRBV21-1 is a known pseudogene. The length of the CDR3 is 13 residues. CDR3: CAGYRPGNQPQHF. The CDR3 bases are TGTGCCGGTTATCGTCCGGGCAATCAGCCCCAGCATTTT.

The chain links TRBV30 to TRBJ1-1; the D is unclear. V was cut by 2 bases and J by 0 bases, with 7 bases left in between. CDR1 and CDR2 from the germline V gene are GTSNPN and SVGIG (reference sequence). The CDR3 loop spans 13 amino acids. The chain's CDR3 is CAWSKTMNTEAFF. For the CDR3, the DNA is TGTGCCTGGAGTAAAACGATGAACACTGAAGCTTTCTTT.

In this sample, this clone turned up once. The chain couples TRBV5-1 to TRBJ1-1; D is possibly TRBD1 (5 bases). This CDR3 contains 14 residues. Germline CDR1 is SGHRS and CDR2 is YFSETQ. The ends were cut back, 0 bases at V and 5 bases at J, with 11 bases in the middle. The CDR3 sequence is CASSLGSGRTEAFF. The DNA for the CDR3 is TGCGCCAGCAGCTTGGGGTCAGGGCGGACTGAAGCTTTCTTT.

The genes are TRBV30 and TRBJ1-5, with D maybe TRBD1 (6 bases). V lost 5 bases and J lost 0, with 20 bases in between. CDR3 length equals 17 residues. Per germline, CDR1 GTSNPN and CDR2 SVGIG (reference sequence). The CDR3: CAWGDDRGGYSNQPQHF. DNA for the CDR3: TGTGCCTGGGGGGACGACCGAGGGGGATATAGCAATCAGCCCCAGCATTTT.

The chain employs TRBV19 and TRBJ1-2; 8 positions match TRBD1. V shed 4 bases and J 4 bases; nucleotides not matched to a gene: 5. The CDR3 extends over 14 amino acids. Germline V gene lookup returns CDR1 LNHDA and CDR2 SQIVND (reference sequence). The CDR3 is CASSRQGATYGYTF. The CDR3 DNA reads as TGTGCCAGTAGTAGGCAGGGGGCCACCTATGGCTACACCTTC.

This chain joins TRBV7-9 and TRBJ2-2; D is unresolved. V was pared by 6 bases and J by 1 base, with 15 bases between. Germline CDR1 SEHNR, CDR2 FQNEAQ (reference sequence). The CDR3 covers 16 residues. The CDR3 DNA sequence: TGTGCCAGCAGTCGACACCCCCTCGGGAACACCGGGGAGCTGTTTTTT. Translating gives CASSRHPLGNTGELFF.

The chain has TRBV3-1 (or the pseudogene TRBV3-2) and TRBJ1-4; perhaps TRBD1 as D (6 bases). The V end lost 4 bases, the J end lost 4 bases, and 10 bases lay between the germline ends. This CDR3 region has 14 residues. The germline V gene has CDR1 LGHDT and CDR2 YNNKEL (reference sequence). The CDR3 spells CASSPRTVNEKLFF. The CDR3 DNA sequence: TGTGCCAGCAGCCCGCGGACAGTTAATGAAAAACTGTTTTTT.

This chain links TRBV10-3 with TRBJ2-5, with 7 bases aligning to TRBD1. The junction had 3 bases not matched to a gene; V was cut back by 8 bases and J by 3 bases. The CDR3 extends over 12 amino acids. Per the germline V gene, CDR1 is ENHRY and CDR2 is SYGVKD. The CDR3 DNA reads as TGTGCCATCGGGGACAGAAAAGAGACCCAGTACTTC. It codes for CAIGDRKETQYF.

The rearrangement links TRBV7-2 to TRBJ1-1; no reliable D call. The CDR3 runs 14 residues. Looked up from germline, CDR1 is SGHTA and CDR2 is FQGNSA. The V end lost 5 bases, the J end lost 5 bases, and 15 bases lay between the germline ends. The CDR3 region has the DNA TGTGCCAGCAGCACCGACCGGGGTAGAACTGAAGCTTTCTTT. Translated: CASSTDRGRTEAFF.

The V gene is TRBV7-2, the J gene TRBJ1-2; D is perhaps TRBD1 (5 bases). This CDR3 has 14 amino acids. Germline V gene data show CDR1 as SGHTA and CDR2 as FQGNSA. Trimming took off 1 base at V and 2 bases at J, with 8 bases between the two ends. This CDR3 is CASSLGGANYGYTF. CDR3 DNA: TGTGCCAGCAGCTTAGGGGGCGCGAACTATGGCTACACCTTC.

The chain recombines TRBV3-1 (or the pseudogene TRBV3-2) with TRBJ1-4, with TRBD1 identical over 7 bases. Germline CDR1 LGHDT, CDR2 YNNKEL (reference sequence). This CDR3 contains 15 residues. Trimming cost V 3 bases and J 8 bases; bases outside gene matches: 9. The chain's CDR3 is CASSHAQGGREKLFF. CDR3 coding DNA: TGTGCCAGCAGCCACGCTCAGGGGGGACGGGAAAAACTGTTTTTT.

This clone was seen just once. V gene TRBV28 combines with J gene TRBJ1-5; TRBD1 might be the D (5 bases). Germline CDR1 and CDR2: MDHEN and SYDVKM. V lost 11 bases to trimming and J lost 3 bases, with 14 bases between them. The CDR3 length is 13 residues. The DNA of the CDR3 is TGTGCCGGGGGGAGGGCTTACAATCAGCCCCAGCATTTT. Translated: CAGGRAYNQPQHF.

The chain employs TRBV10-3 and TRBJ1-1; D perhaps matches TRBD1 (5 bases). The CDR3 is made up of 13 amino acids. The V end lost 6 bases, the J end lost 3 bases, and 11 bases lay between the germline ends. CDR1 ENHRY and CDR2 SYGVKD come from the germline V gene. As DNA, the CDR3 is TGTGCCATCAGGGGGACGACGGACACTGAAGCTTTCTTT. This encodes CAIRGTTDTEAFF.

The chain couples TRBV7-6 to TRBJ2-1; maybe TRBD2 (7 bases). The V and J ends lost 6 bases and 0 bases respectively, with 15 bases between them. The CDR3 length is 16 residues. From germline, CDR1 is SGHVS and CDR2 FNYEAQ. DNA for the CDR3: TGTGCCAGCAGTGCCTCGGGGGGCGGCTCCTACAATGAGCAGTTCTTC. This translates into CASSASGGGSYNEQFF.

This sequence joins TRBV19 and TRBJ1-2; D gene ambiguous. The germline V gene has CDR1 LNHDA and CDR2 SQIVND (reference sequence). The V end lost 3 bases, the J end lost 0 bases, and 11 bases lay between the germline ends. The CDR3 is made up of 15 amino acids. The CDR3 sequence is CASSIQRRSNYGYTF. In nucleotides, the CDR3 is TGTGCCAGTAGTATCCAGCGGAGATCTAACTATGGCTACACCTTC.

The chain has TRBV4-3 and TRBJ1-3; D remains ambiguous. The CDR3 length is 15 residues. The germline V and J ends were trimmed by 5 bases and 1 base, with 12 bases remaining between them. CDR1 is LGHNA, CDR2 YSLEER, per germline. CDR3 region: CASSSRADSGNTIYF. For the CDR3, the DNA is TGCGCCAGCAGCTCCCGGGCGGATTCTGGAAACACCATATATTTT.